This paragraph reports one T cell receptor (beta chain). Clones were read by immunoSEQ multiplex PCR, and TCRdb kept only the in-frame ones, dropping some. In the table there are tens of thousands of clones, more than 80% of which are singletons. The data are from a study of OX40 agonist ivuxolimab in advanced cancers. The overall study: Patients received ivuxolimab, an agonistic anti-OX40 (CD134) antibody. Under the entry rules, prior anti-PD-1, anti-PD-L1 or anti-CTLA-4 therapy was allowed, and roughly 39% had some. Among those treated, three patients had partial responses, one with hepatocellular carcinoma and two with cutaneous melanoma.

Any history of autoimmune disease or systemic immunosuppression disqualified patients. There are 13 residues in the CDR3. The germline V and J ends were trimmed by 3 bases and 8 bases, with 14 bases remaining between them. The germline V gene encodes CDR1 SGHNT and CDR2 YYREEE (reference sequence). Sample: CD4+ or CD8+ T cells sorted from blood, taken in a trial of the OX40 agonist ivuxolimab. The chain links TRBV5-4 to TRBJ1-2, with TRBD1 as a possible D gene (5 bases). The sequence came from an adult with an advanced solid tumor such as melanoma, head and neck, liver or kidney cancer. CDR3 nucleotide sequence: TGTGCCAGCAGCTCCCCTACGGGGCAAGGCTACACCTTC. Translating it yields CASSSPTGQGYTF.